Sequencing of this T cell receptor (beta chain) was carried out in a study of blood T cell repertoires in COVID-19. Profiling relied on immunoSEQ multiplex PCR, and the TCRdb table lists in-frame clones only, not all of them. The sample yields roughly 120,000 clones, 86% seen once. This CDR3 is 18 amino acids long. Germline CDR1 and CDR2: MNHEY and SMNVEV (reference sequence). V shed 1 base and J 0 bases; nucleotides not matched to a gene: 7. This chain links TRBV27 with TRBJ2-1; 9 positions match TRBD1. Sample: peripheral blood. The clonotype was recovered from a human donor in a cohort sampled during active COVID-19. The CDR3 DNA follows: TGTGCCAGCAGTTTATGGGGGGGACAGGGTGCCTCCTACAATGAGCAGTTCTTC. Translation gives CASSLWGGQGASYNEQFF.